This TCR beta chain was captured in a study of beta chain features in type 1 diabetes. Germline V CDR1 and CDR2: SQVTM, ANQGSEA. CDR3 length: 14 amino acids. The V gene end was trimmed by 6 bases and the J gene end by 3 bases; junction bases not matched to a gene: 3. Isolated RNA was reverse transcribed in full, so expressed TCRB transcripts were sequenced. TCRdb keeps only in-frame clones here, not all; method: immunoSEQ multiplex PCR. The sample records 140,000 to 150,000 clones, nearly 50% being singletons. The receptor comes from a man in his late teens or twenties in good health. Sequencing was done on a sample of Tregs from blood. The J gene is TRBJ2-3, the V gene TRBV29-1, with 13 positions matching TRBD2. DNA for the CDR3: TGCAGCGTCAGGACTAGCGGGGGAACAGATACGCAGTATTTT. Translating it yields CSVRTSGGTDTQYF.